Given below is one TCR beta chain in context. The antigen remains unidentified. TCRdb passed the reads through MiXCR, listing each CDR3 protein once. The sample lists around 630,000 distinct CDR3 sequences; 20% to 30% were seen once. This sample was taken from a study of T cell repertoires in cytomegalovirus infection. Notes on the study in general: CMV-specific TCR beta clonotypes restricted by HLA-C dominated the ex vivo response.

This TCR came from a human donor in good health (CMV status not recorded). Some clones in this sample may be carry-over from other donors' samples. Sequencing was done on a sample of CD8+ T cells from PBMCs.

The CDR3 sequence: CSVEGLAGAAADTQYF. CDR3 bases: TGCAGCGTTGAAGGGCTAGCGGGGGCCGCCGCCGATACGCAGTATTTT. This chain links TRBV29-1 with TRBJ2-3; 10 positions match TRBD2. Germline trimming cut 1 base from V and 6 bases from J; bases unmatched to any gene: 10. The CDR3 is made up of 16 amino acids. CDR1 SQVTM and CDR2 ANQGSEA come from the germline V gene.